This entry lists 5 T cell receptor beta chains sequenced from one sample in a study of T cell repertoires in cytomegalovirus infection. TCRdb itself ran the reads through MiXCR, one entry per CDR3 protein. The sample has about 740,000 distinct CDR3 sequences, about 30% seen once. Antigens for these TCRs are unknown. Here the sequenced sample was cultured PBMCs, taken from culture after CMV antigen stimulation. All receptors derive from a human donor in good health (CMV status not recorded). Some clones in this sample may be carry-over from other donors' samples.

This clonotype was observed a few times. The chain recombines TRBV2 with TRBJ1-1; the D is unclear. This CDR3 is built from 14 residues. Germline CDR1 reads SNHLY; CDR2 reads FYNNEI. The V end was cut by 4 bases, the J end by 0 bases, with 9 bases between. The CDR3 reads CASSVRVLNTEAFF. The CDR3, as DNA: TGTGCCAGCAGTGTCCGGGTCCTGAACACTGAAGCTTTCTTT.

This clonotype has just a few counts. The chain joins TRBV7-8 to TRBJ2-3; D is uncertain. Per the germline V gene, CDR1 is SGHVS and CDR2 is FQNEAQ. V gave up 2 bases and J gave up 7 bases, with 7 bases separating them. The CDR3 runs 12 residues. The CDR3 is CASSLLWNTQYF. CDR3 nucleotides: TGTGCCAGCAGCTTACTTTGGAATACGCAGTATTTT.

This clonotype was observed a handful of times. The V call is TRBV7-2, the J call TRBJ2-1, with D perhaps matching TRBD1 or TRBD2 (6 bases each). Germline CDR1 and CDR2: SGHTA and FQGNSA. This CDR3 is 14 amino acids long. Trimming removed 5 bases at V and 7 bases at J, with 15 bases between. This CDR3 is CASSGGPIPNEQFF. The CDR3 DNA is TGTGCCAGCAGCGGGGGGCCCATCCCAAATGAGCAGTTCTTC.

The chain's CDR3 is CASTIREGREQFF. For the CDR3, the DNA is TGTGCCAGCACCATCCGGGAGGGCCGGGAGCAGTTCTTC. V and J are TRBV6-2 or TRBV6-3 and TRBJ2-1, with 8 bases identical to TRBD2. Germline CDR1 reads MNHEY; CDR2 reads SVGEGT. The CDR3 totals 13 residues. V shed 7 bases and J 10 bases; nucleotides not matched to a gene: 9.

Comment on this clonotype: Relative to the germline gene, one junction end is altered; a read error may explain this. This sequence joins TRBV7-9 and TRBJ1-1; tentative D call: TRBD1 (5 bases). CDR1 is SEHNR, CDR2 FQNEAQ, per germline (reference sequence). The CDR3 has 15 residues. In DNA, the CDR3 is TGTGCCAGCAACTTACGCGGACACCCGAACACTGAAGCTTTCTTT. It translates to CASNLRGHPNTEAFF.